Shown below are 24 T cell receptor beta chains from a single sample sequenced in a study of regulatory T cells in long-lasting Graves disease (dated by TCRdb to the early 2020s). The library was produced with multiplex PCR. Sequenced using an Illumina HiSeq 4000. TCR beta libraries were built with iRepertoire HTBI primers and Arm-PCR amplification of CDR3 regions. TCRdb ran its own pipeline on the public reads, namely fastp trimming at Q25 and MiXCR clone calling, and kept in-frame beta chains. Records with the same CDR3 protein are collapsed into one entry carrying the most frequent genes and DNA. For this sample there are 600,000 to 850,000 distinct CDR3 sequences; around 30% appear just once. The ten largest clones add up to around 42% of the sample. Reading the label with the study, this specimen's time point is: persistent/refractory GD, antithyroid drugs over 5 years with positive TRAb. For both TCR sequencing and RNA sequencing, RNA was extracted from PBMCs in TRIzol.

Sequenced material: peripheral blood mononuclear cells (PBMCs), taken when the disease was refractory, from a patient treated with antithyroid drugs. These receptor sequences come from a female donor with Graves disease.

The chain has TRBV29-1 and TRBJ2-7; TRBD2 aligns across 10 bases. V shed 4 bases and J 1 base; nucleotides not matched to a gene: 1. CDR3 length: 13 amino acids. Germline V CDR1 and CDR2: SQVTM, ANQGSEA. CDR3 in amino acids: CSVGLAGSYEQYF. CDR3 DNA: TGCAGCGTTGGACTAGCGGGTTCCTACGAGCAGTACTTC.

This clonotype was seen more than once but under ten times. V is TRBV6-1 and J is TRBJ1-2, with D possibly TRBD1 on 5 matching bases. Germline V gene sequence: CDR1 MNHNS, CDR2 SASEGT. The CDR3 runs 16 residues. V dropped 6 bases and J dropped 7 bases, with 24 bases sitting between them. The CDR3 sequence: CASRTPGTQAFFGYTF. The CDR3 DNA follows: TGTGCCAGCAGAACCCCCGGGACCCAGGCCTTCTTTGGCTACACCTTC.

The chain has TRBV9 and TRBJ1-3; D is ambiguous. This CDR3 has 16 amino acids. The V gene's germline CDR1 is SGDLS and CDR2 YYNGEE. Trimming took 2 bases from V and 0 from J, leaving 12 bases between them. CDR3 sequence (DNA): TGTGCCAGCAGCGTTGCCGGGTTCAGCTCTGGAAACACCATATATTTT. Translated: CASSVAGFSSGNTIYF.

This clonotype was detected ten times or more. The chain employs TRBV12-3 or TRBV12-4 and TRBJ1-1, with D possibly being TRBD1 (6 bases). This CDR3 has 14 residues. V was pared by 7 bases and J by 4 bases, with 16 bases between. The CDR3 protein is CASTIGGGRTEAFF. The CDR3 DNA reads TGTGCCAGCACCATAGGGGGGGGACGCACTGAAGCTTTCTTT.

This CDR3 is CAWSDRVKGQYF. CDR3 in DNA: TGTGCCTGGAGTGACAGGGTTAAAGGGCAGTACTTC. The chain carries TRBV30 and TRBJ2-7, with D maybe TRBD1 (6 bases). CDR3 length: 12 residues. Germline CDR1 and CDR2: GTSNPN and SVGIG (reference sequence). The V and J ends lost 1 base and 9 bases respectively, with 13 bases between them.

This clonotype was detected only a few times. The chain is built from TRBV30 and TRBJ1-2; possibly TRBD1 for D (5 bases). CDR1 is GTSNPN and CDR2 is SVGIG in the germline V gene (reference sequence). The CDR3 runs to 13 residues. Trimming pared 0 bases from V and 6 bases from J, leaving 11 bases between. The CDR3 bases are TGTGCCTGGAGTGTACGACAGTCTGATGGCTACACCTTC. Amino acids: CAWSVRQSDGYTF.

This chain joins TRBV28 and TRBJ2-7; D tentatively reads TRBD1 or TRBD2 (6 bases each). This CDR3 is 14 amino acids long. V lost 3 bases to trimming and J lost 9 bases, with 18 bases between them. Germline CDR1 MDHEN, CDR2 SYDVKM. CDR3 sequence: CASSFNRDISGQYF. The CDR3 bases are TGTGCCAGCAGTTTTAACAGGGATATTAGCGGGCAGTACTTC.

The chain combines TRBV5-1 with TRBJ1-4, with D hard to call. V was trimmed by 1 base and J by 8 bases, leaving 12 bases between them. The CDR3 length is 14 residues. Germline V gene lookup returns CDR1 SGHRS and CDR2 YFSETQ. CDR3 DNA sequence: TGCGCCAGCAGCTTGTTCCAGGCCCAGGAAAAACTGTTTTTT. Its translation is CASSLFQAQEKLFF.

Comments on this clonotype: This may be a read error: a much more frequent sequence differs by one nucleotide. This rearrangement joins TRBV12-3 or TRBV12-4 to TRBJ1-4; unclear D gene. The CDR3 has 15 residues. CDR3 amino acids: CASSKGPATNEKLVF. In DNA, the CDR3 is TGTGCCAGCAGTAAGGGTCCAGCAACTAATGAAAAACTGGTTTTT.

This clonotype was detected a few times. The chain carries TRBV6-5 and TRBJ1-1; D is uncertain. V was clipped by 4 bases and J by 1 base, with 7 bases between them. Germline CDR1 is MNHEY and CDR2 is SVGAGI. CDR3 length: 13 amino acids. In DNA form, the CDR3 reads TGTGCCAGCAGTTCCGTCACGAACACTGAAGCTTTCTTT. Translated: CASSSVTNTEAFF.

This chain joins TRBV20-1 and TRBJ1-1, with a tentative D call TRBD1 (6 bases). CDR1 DFQATT and CDR2 SNEGSKA come from the germline V gene (reference sequence). There are 14 residues in the CDR3. Trimming stripped 6 bases from V and 5 bases from J, with 19 bases between. Written as DNA, the CDR3 is TGCAGTGCCTCGGGGAACAGGGCGGGGACTGAAGCTTTCTTT. It is translated as CSASGNRAGTEAFF.

This clonotype was recorded a few times. The chain links TRBV29-1 to TRBJ2-7; 10 nucleotides align to TRBD2. V was clipped by 4 bases and J by 4 bases; unmatched bases: 4. The V gene's germline CDR1 is SQVTM and CDR2 ANQGSEA. The CDR3 consists of 13 residues. The CDR3 sequence is CSVGASGSYEQYF. In nucleotides, the CDR3 is TGCAGCGTTGGCGCTAGCGGGAGTTACGAGCAGTACTTC.

This clonotype was recorded a few times. J is TRBJ1-1 and V is TRBV20-1, with D possibly TRBD1 on 6 matching bases. CDR1 and CDR2 (germline): DFQATT, SNEGSKA (reference sequence). This CDR3 contains 14 residues. V was clipped by 0 bases and J by 0 bases, with 8 bases between them. The CDR3 sequence: CSAREGQVNTEAFF. Here the CDR3 DNA reads TGCAGTGCTAGAGAGGGACAAGTGAACACTGAAGCTTTCTTT.

The chain links TRBV19 to TRBJ1-1; D remains ambiguous. This CDR3 is 14 amino acids long. Germline-derived CDR1 and CDR2 are LNHDA and SQIVND (reference sequence). The V end lost 3 bases, the J end lost 1 base, and 9 bases lay between the germline ends. CDR3 sequence: CASSIPRQNTEAFF. The CDR3 DNA is TGTGCCAGTAGTATCCCCAGACAGAACACTGAAGCTTTCTTT.

The chain joins TRBV7-9 to TRBJ1-4; D remains unclear. CDR1 and CDR2 (germline): SEHNR, FQNEAQ (reference sequence). This CDR3 has 11 residues. Trimming shortened V by 7 bases and J by 8 bases, and 8 bases separated the two germline ends. The DNA for the CDR3 is TGTGCCAGCACCTCCCAGGAAAAACTGTTTTTT. This codes for CASTSQEKLFF.

A note on this clonotype: This may come from a read error, since a much larger clone is one base off. V is TRBV20-1 and J is TRBJ2-5; 8 nucleotides align to TRBD2. The CDR3 spans 14 residues. Trimming took 3 bases from V and 11 from J; bases not matched to a gene: 14. The germline V gene encodes CDR1 DFQATT and CDR2 SNEGSKA (reference sequence). CDR3 DNA: TGCAGTGCTAGTGATAGCGGGACGAGCTACGGGCAGTACTTC. Protein product: CSASDSGTSYGQYF.

CDR3: CASSHRTGGRETQYF. In nucleotides, the CDR3 is TGTGCCAGTAGTCATAGGACAGGGGGTCGAGAGACCCAGTACTTC. This chain uses TRBV19 with TRBJ2-5, with TRBD1 matching over 10 bases. The germline V gene has CDR1 LNHDA and CDR2 SQIVND (reference sequence). The length of the CDR3 is 15 residues. The V and J ends lost 5 bases and 4 bases, in that order; junction bases with no gene match: 7.

This clonotype showed up many times. The J gene is TRBJ2-5, the V gene TRBV11-2, with 10 bases that match TRBD1. Germline V gene lookup returns CDR1 SGHAT and CDR2 FQNNGV. This CDR3 region has 14 residues. J lost 4 bases, V lost 1 base, and 0 bases had no gene match. This chain's CDR3 is CASSLGQGAETQYF. CDR3 DNA sequence: TGTGCCAGCAGCTTAGGACAGGGGGCAGAGACCCAGTACTTC.

The chain couples TRBV19 to TRBJ2-2, with TRBD2 as a possible D gene (6 bases). Trimming removed 3 bases from V and 5 bases from J, with 13 bases in between. The CDR3 runs to 15 residues. Per germline, CDR1 LNHDA and CDR2 SQIVND (reference sequence). The DNA of the CDR3 is TGTGCCAGTAGTATTGACTGGGCGGGGACCGGGGAGCTGTTTTTT. Translation gives CASSIDWAGTGELFF.

This chain uses TRBV29-1 with TRBJ1-1; a possible D gene is TRBD1 (5 bases). Germline CDR1 reads SQVTM; CDR2 reads ANQGSEA. The CDR3 is 15 residues long. The V end lost 7 bases, the J end lost 0 bases, and 18 bases lay between the germline ends. Here the CDR3 reads CSARRKQDMNTEAFF. CDR3 nucleotides: TGCAGCGCCAGAAGAAAACAGGACATGAACACTGAAGCTTTCTTT.

To note about this clonotype: A read error may explain this, as a much larger clone is one base away. In DNA form, the CDR3 reads TGTGCCAGCACGAGAAAGTATAATTCACCCCTCCACTTT. Its protein is CASTRKYNSPLHF. This chain uses TRBV2 with TRBJ1-6; D unresolved. CDR1 and CDR2 (germline): SNHLY, FYNNEI. Trimming took off 7 bases at V and 4 bases at J, with 8 bases between the two ends. The CDR3 is 13 amino acids.

This clonotype came up a few times. This chain joins TRBV15 and TRBJ2-2; D unclear. The germline V and J ends were trimmed by 8 bases and 16 bases, with 20 bases remaining between them. The CDR3 has 12 amino acids. CDR1 and CDR2 from the germline V gene are LNHNV and YYDKDF (reference sequence). CDR3 residues: CATRTASKAPFF. The CDR3 DNA reads as TGTGCCACCCGGACGGCATCCAAAGCGCCGTTTTTT.

This clonotype has just a few counts. V usage is TRBV12-3 or TRBV12-4 and J usage is TRBJ1-1; D might be TRBD1 (6 bases). CDR3 size: 13 residues. Between the trimmed V and J ends, which lost 7 bases and 4 bases, there was a span of 13 bases. This CDR3 is CASKSLTGTEAFF. Written as DNA, the CDR3 is TGTGCCAGCAAATCTTTGACAGGCACTGAAGCTTTCTTT.

A remark on this clonotype: An end of the junction does not agree with germline; a read error may underlie this. The chain recombines TRBV19 with TRBJ2-2; D is ambiguous. This CDR3 is 16 amino acids long. CDR1 is LNHDA, CDR2 SQIVND, per germline (reference sequence). CDR3 DNA sequence: TGTGTCAGTAGTCCGCTCGCCGCCGCGAACACCGGGGAGCTGTTTTTT. It specifies CVSSPLAAANTGELFF.